This note documents a single T cell receptor beta chain sequence. Sequencing ends 3 residues short of the CDR3 end; the germline J gene provides the rest. CDR1 is SGHDT, CDR2 YYEEEE, per germline. J gave up 9 bases and V 4 bases, and 7 bases lay outside the gene matches. This CDR3 has 15 amino acids. These data are taken from a study of T cells in women clearing cervical HPV infection. Sequencing used immunoSEQ multiplex PCR; TCRdb keeps in-frame clones, though not all of them. The sample yields about 16,000 clones, of which the top ten take up over 9.5%. Sequencing was done on a sample of blood buffy coat. The chain couples TRBV5-6 to TRBJ2-1, with 13 nucleotides matching TRBD2. The TCR originated in a woman aged 18-70 years with a cervical HPV16 infection that either progressed to CIN3+ or cleared (not recorded which). Here the CDR3 reads CASSLGLAGKVEQFF. CDR3 bases read: TGTGCCAGCAGCCTGGGACTAGCGGGAAAAGTTGAG.